These T cell receptor beta chains were read from a single sample in a study of blood T cells in healthy people across ages. TCRdb recomputed calls from the 5' RACE reads with MiXCR, one row per CDR3 protein. The table has 1 million to 1.2 million distinct CDR3 sequences, roughly two fifths seen once; the top ten hold roughly 13%. Input material: blood. The receptors here all came from a man younger than 35 in good health. The CDR3 runs from the conserved cysteine through the conserved F or W. A D gene is named only where the DNA matches it firmly. Some rows have no size entry. The others give once, few or many, or a class for an expanded clone.

cdr3_aa cdr3_nt v_call d_call j_call clone_size
CASSEKGGYNEQFF TGTGCCAGCAGTGAAAAGGGCGGATACAATGAGCAGTTCTTC TRBV12-3/TRBV12-4 . TRBJ2-1 .
CSVATGVGNTGELFF TGCAGCGTCGCCACAGGGGTCGGGAACACCGGGGAGCTGTTTTTT TRBV29-1 TRBD1 TRBJ2-2 .
CSVAVRFPDTQYF TGCAGCGTTGCTGTCAGGTTCCCAGATACGCAGTATTTT TRBV29-1 . TRBJ2-3 .
CASSERGGGSTDTQYF TGTGCCAGCAGTGAACGCGGCGGGGGGAGCACAGATACGCAGTATTTT TRBV6-1 TRBD2 TRBJ2-3 few
CSSGTVGVNTEAFF TGCAGCTCCGGGACAGTGGGTGTGAACACTGAAGCTTTCTTT TRBV29-1 TRBD1 TRBJ1-1 .
CASSTGQDTEAFF TGTGCCAGCAGTACGGGACAGGACACTGAAGCTTTCTTT TRBV12-3/TRBV12-4 TRBD1 TRBJ1-1 .
CASSVGWDRDYEQYF TGTGCCAGCAGCGTCGGATGGGACAGGGACTACGAGCAGTACTTC TRBV9 TRBD1 TRBJ2-7 .
CASSAGDGRGSNQPQHF TGTGCCAGCAGCGCCGGCGATGGGAGGGGAAGCAATCAGCCCCAGCATTTT TRBV9 . TRBJ1-5 few
CASSLVWSDTQYF TGTGCCAGCAGCTTAGTGTGGTCAGATACGCAGTATTTT TRBV7-9 . TRBJ2-3 .
CASSTQQSGPDGYTF TGTGCCAGCAGCACACAACAGAGTGGGCCCGATGGCTACACCTTC TRBV9 . TRBJ1-2 .
CASSQRPQNTEAFF TGCGCCAGCAGCCAACGTCCACAGAACACTGAAGCTTTCTTT TRBV4-3 . TRBJ1-1 few
CASSLARRLAAETQYF TGTGCCAGCAGTTTAGCGCGAAGACTAGCAGCAGAGACCCAGTACTTC TRBV12-3/TRBV12-4 TRBD2 TRBJ2-5 .
CAISERAGAGELFF TGTGCCATCAGTGAGAGGGCAGGGGCCGGGGAGCTGTTTTTT TRBV10-3 . TRBJ2-2 .
CASSFGPGKADTQYF TGTGCCAGCAGTTTCGGTCCAGGGAAGGCAGATACGCAGTATTTT TRBV12-3/TRBV12-4 . TRBJ2-3 .
CASSKGKSSYNEQFF TGTGCCAGCAGCAAAGGTAAAAGCTCCTACAATGAGCAGTTCTTC TRBV21-1 . TRBJ2-1 .
CASSFPGVGNTIYF TGTGCCAGCAGCTTTCCAGGGGTTGGAAACACCATATATTTT TRBV7-2 . TRBJ1-3 .
CASTINRGKGETQYF TGTGCCAGCACCATAAACAGGGGAAAGGGTGAGACCCAGTACTTC TRBV6-2/TRBV6-3 TRBD1 TRBJ2-5 .
CSARGDRVPPETQYF TGCAGTGCTAGAGGGGACAGGGTTCCCCCAGAGACCCAGTACTTC TRBV20-1 TRBD1 TRBJ2-5 few
CASSGTGLNYEQYF TGCGCCAGCAGCGGGACAGGACTGAACTACGAGCAGTACTTC TRBV5-1 TRBD1 TRBJ2-7 .
CASSLPGYGYTF TGTGCCAGCAGTTTACCCGGCTATGGCTACACCTTC TRBV7-2 . TRBJ1-2 many
CASSLEGGGNTGELFF TGTGCCAGCAGCTTAGAAGGGGGCGGAAACACCGGGGAGCTGTTTTTT TRBV11-3 TRBD1 TRBJ2-2 .
CASSIGHVNEQFF TGTGCCAGCAGCATCGGACACGTCAATGAGCAGTTCTTC TRBV9 . TRBJ2-1 .
CSAPHDGHDNSPLHF TGCAGTGCTCCCCACGACGGGCACGATAATTCACCCCTCCACTTT TRBV20-1 . TRBJ1-6 .
CASSLEGSRGGKLFF TGTGCCAGCAGCTTAGAAGGGTCTAGGGGTGGAAAACTGTTTTTT TRBV7-8 . TRBJ1-4 few
CSARDLTGGETQYF TGCAGTGCTAGAGATCTGACAGGGGGCGAGACCCAGTACTTC TRBV20-1 TRBD1 TRBJ2-5 .
CSARTRDSQETQYF TGCAGTGCTAGAACCCGGGACAGCCAAGAGACCCAGTACTTC TRBV20-1 TRBD1 TRBJ2-5 few
CASSLGGGMNQPQHF TGTGCCAGCAGCCTTGGTGGGGGCATGAATCAGCCCCAGCATTTT TRBV9 . TRBJ1-5 few
CASSQDGNSNYGYTF TGCGCCAGCAGCCAAGATGGTAACTCTAACTATGGCTACACCTTC TRBV4-1 . TRBJ1-2 few
CASSLGGQDNEQFF TGCGCCAGCAGCTTGGGGGGTCAGGACAATGAGCAGTTCTTC TRBV5-1 . TRBJ2-1 many
CASSLAFTYEQYF TGTGCCAGCAGCTTAGCATTTACCTACGAGCAGTACTTC TRBV7-2 . TRBJ2-7 .
CAISESEGIDEKLFF TGTGCCATCAGTGAGTCGGAGGGTATTGATGAAAAACTGTTTTTT TRBV10-3 . TRBJ1-4 few
CASSERDRDQETQYF TGCGCCAGCAGCGAACGGGACAGGGACCAAGAGACCCAGTACTTC TRBV4-1 TRBD1 TRBJ2-5 .
CAISGRTAGRTDTQYF TGTGCCATCAGTGGACGGACAGCAGGCCGAACAGATACGCAGTATTTT TRBV10-3 . TRBJ2-3 few
CASSARQGAISEAFF TGCGCCAGCAGCGCAAGACAGGGGGCGATCTCTGAAGCTTTCTTT TRBV5-1 TRBD1 TRBJ1-1 .
CASSQVAVRNEKLFF TGCGCCAGCAGCCAAGTGGCAGTCCGAAATGAAAAACTGTTTTTT TRBV4-1 . TRBJ1-4 .
CASSQVVAGGTGQPQHF TGCGCCAGCAGCCAAGTAGTGGCAGGGGGAACCGGTCAGCCCCAGCATTTT TRBV4-1 TRBD1 TRBJ1-5 .